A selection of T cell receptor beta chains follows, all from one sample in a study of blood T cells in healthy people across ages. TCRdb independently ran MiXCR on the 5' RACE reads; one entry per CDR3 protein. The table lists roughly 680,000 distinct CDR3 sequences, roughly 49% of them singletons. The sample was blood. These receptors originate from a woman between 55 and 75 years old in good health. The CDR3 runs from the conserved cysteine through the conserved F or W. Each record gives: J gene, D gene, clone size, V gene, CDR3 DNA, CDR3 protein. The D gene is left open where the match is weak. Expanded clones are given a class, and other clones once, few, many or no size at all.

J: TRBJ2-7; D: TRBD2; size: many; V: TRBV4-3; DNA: TGTGCCAGCAGCCGCGGACTAGCGGGGGCCTACGAGCAGTACTTC; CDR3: CASSRGLAGAYEQYF
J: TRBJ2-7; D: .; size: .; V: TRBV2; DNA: TGTGCCAGCAGTGTGACCTACGGGCAGAACGAGCAGTACTTC; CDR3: CASSVTYGQNEQYF
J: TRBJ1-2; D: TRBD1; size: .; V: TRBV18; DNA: TGTGCCAGCTCCAGGGGACAGCAGACTAACTATGGCTACACCTTC; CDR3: CASSRGQQTNYGYTF
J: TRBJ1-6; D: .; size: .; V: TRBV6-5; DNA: TGTGCCAGCAGTTACTCAGGCGGGGGTGGTTCACCCCTCCACTTT; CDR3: CASSYSGGGGSPLHF
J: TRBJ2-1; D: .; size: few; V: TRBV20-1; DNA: TGCAGTGCTAGAATCGCGGACCTCAATGAGCAGTTCTTC; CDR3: CSARIADLNEQFF
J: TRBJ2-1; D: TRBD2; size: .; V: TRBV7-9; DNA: TGTGCCAGCAGCTTCACGACTAGCGGGAGGGCTAATGAGCAGTTCTTC; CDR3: CASSFTTSGRANEQFF
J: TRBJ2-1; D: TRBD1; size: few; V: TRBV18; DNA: TGTGCCAGCTCACCACCGATCGGGACAGGGTTGAACAATGAGCAGTTCTTC; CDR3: CASSPPIGTGLNNEQFF
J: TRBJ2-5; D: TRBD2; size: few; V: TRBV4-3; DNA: TGCGCCAGCAGCCAACCGCTAGCGGGAGTTGTCAATGAGCAGTACTTC; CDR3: CASSQPLAGVVNEQYF
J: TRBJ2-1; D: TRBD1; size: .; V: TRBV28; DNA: TGTGCCAGCAGTCCCCGGACAGGGGGAGACAATGAGCAGTTCTTC; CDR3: CASSPRTGGDNEQFF
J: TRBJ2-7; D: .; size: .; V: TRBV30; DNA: TGTGCCTGGAGTCCGGGACGGAACTACGAGCAGTACTTC; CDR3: CAWSPGRNYEQYF
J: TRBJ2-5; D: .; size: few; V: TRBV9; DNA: TGTGCCAGCAGCGTAGAATGGGGTGGAGAGACCCAGTACTTC; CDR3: CASSVEWGGETQYF
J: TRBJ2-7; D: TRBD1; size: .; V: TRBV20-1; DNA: TGCAGTGCAAAGGGACAGGATATCTACGAGCAGTACTTC; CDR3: CSAKGQDIYEQYF
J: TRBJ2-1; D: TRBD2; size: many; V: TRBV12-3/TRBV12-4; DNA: TGTGCCAGCACCTTTCAGATAGGACTAGCAACTGAGCAGTTCTTC; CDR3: CASTFQIGLATEQFF
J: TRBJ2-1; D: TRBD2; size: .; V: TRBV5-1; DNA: TGCGCCAGCAGCATAGGGACTAGCGGGAGAGGCTTTGAGCAGTTCTTC; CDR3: CASSIGTSGRGFEQFF
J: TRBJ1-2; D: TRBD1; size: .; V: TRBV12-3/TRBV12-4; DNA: TGTGCCAGCAGGGCCCGACAGGGCAATGGCTACACCTTC; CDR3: CASRARQGNGYTF
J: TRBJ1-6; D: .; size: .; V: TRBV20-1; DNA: TGCAGTGCTAGAGAAAGCATGGGAGCGCGTTCACCCCTCCACTTT; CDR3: CSARESMGARSPLHF
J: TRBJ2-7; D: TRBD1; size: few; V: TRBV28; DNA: TGTGCCAGCAGGTCAACCGGGACAGGGAACTCCTACGAGCAGTACTTC; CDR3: CASRSTGTGNSYEQYF
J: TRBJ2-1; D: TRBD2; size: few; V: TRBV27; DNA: TGTGCCAGTCGACTAGCGGGTACCTACAATGAGCAGTTCTTC; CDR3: CASRLAGTYNEQFF
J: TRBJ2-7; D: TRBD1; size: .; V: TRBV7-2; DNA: TGTGCCAGCAGAGGACAGGGTGCCGAGCAGTACTTC; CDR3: CASRGQGAEQYF
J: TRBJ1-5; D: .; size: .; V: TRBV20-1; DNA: TGCAGTGCTAGAGTAGGAATAGGACGGGTTGGCAATCAGCCCCAGCATTTT; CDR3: CSARVGIGRVGNQPQHF
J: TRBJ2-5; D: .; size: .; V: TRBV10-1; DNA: TGCGCCATTCGACCATGGAGGGAGACCCAGTACTTC; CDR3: CAIRPWRETQYF
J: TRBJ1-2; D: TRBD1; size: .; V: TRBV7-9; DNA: TGTGCCAGCAGCCCGAGACAGGGGAACTATGGCTACACCTTC; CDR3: CASSPRQGNYGYTF
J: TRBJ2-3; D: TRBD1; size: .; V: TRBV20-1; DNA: TGCAGTGCCGGACAGGGGGCGACTGATACGCAGTATTTT; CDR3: CSAGQGATDTQYF
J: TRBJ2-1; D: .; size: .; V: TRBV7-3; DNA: TGTGCCAGCGCTGAGAGCGCCTACAATGAGCAGTTCTTC; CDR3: CASAESAYNEQFF
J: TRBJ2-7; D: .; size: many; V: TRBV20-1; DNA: TGCAGTGCTGTACGGGAGAATATTCCCGCGCAGTACTTC; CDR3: CSAVRENIPAQYF
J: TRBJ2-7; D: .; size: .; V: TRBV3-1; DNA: TGTGCCAGCAACCAATTCCCCTACGAGCAGTACTTC; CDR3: CASNQFPYEQYF
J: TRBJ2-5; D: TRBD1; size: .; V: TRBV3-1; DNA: TGTGCCAGCAGCCAAGTAGTTGCGAGACAGGGTGTCTACAATGAGCAGTACTTC; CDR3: CASSQVVARQGVYNEQYF
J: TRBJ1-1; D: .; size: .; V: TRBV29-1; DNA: TGCAGCGTTGGGAGGTCGACCGTGAACACTGAAGCTTTCTTT; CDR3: CSVGRSTVNTEAFF
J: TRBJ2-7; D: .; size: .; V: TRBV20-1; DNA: TGCAGTGTTTTGACAGATCCCTACGAGCAGTACTTC; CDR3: CSVLTDPYEQYF
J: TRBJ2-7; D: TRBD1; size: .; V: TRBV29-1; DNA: TGCAGCGATATAGGACAGGGAGGCAATGAGCAGTACTTC; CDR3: CSDIGQGGNEQYF
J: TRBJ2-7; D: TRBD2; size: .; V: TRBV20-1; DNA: TGCAGTGCTAGAGTTCGTGGGGCGGGGGATTACGAGCAGTACTTC; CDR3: CSARVRGAGDYEQYF
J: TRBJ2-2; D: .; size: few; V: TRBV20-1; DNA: TGCAGTGCTAGAGTGGTAGCAGCAGACACCGGGGAGCTGTTTTTT; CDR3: CSARVVAADTGELFF
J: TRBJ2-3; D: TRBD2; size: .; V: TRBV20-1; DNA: TGCAGTGCTACCCAAGCGGGAGTTGCAGATACGCAGTATTTT; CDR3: CSATQAGVADTQYF
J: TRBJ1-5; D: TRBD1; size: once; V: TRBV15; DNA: TGTGCCACCAGCAGGGACAGGGGGCGAGATCAGCCCCAGCATTTT; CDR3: CATSRDRGRDQPQHF
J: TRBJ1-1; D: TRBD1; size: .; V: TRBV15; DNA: TGTGCCACCGGAGACAGGGCATCTGAAGCTTTCTTT; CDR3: CATGDRASEAFF
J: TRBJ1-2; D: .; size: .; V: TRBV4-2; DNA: TGTGCCAGCAGCCAAGATTACAGCGGGCGATCTAACTATGGCTACACCTTC; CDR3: CASSQDYSGRSNYGYTF
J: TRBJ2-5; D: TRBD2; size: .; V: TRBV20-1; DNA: TGCAGTGCTAGAGATTACCGATTAGCGGGAGGAGGAACGAGTACAGAGCAGTACTTC; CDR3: CSARDYRLAGGGTSTEQYF
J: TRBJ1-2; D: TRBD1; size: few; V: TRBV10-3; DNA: TGTGCCATCAGTGAAGGGGGCGCGGTTGGAGGCTACACCTTC; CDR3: CAISEGGAVGGYTF
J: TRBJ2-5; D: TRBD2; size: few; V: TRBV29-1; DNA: TGCAGCGTTACCGGGACTACAGGGACCCAGTACTTC; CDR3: CSVTGTTGTQYF